These T cell receptor beta chains were read from a single sample in a study of OX40 agonist ivuxolimab in advanced cancers. Method: immunoSEQ multiplex PCR; TCRdb's copy keeps in-frame clones and lacks some. Among 55,000 to 65,000 clones listed, about 85% were seen once. The sequenced sample was CD4+ or CD8+ T cells sorted from blood, obtained in a trial of the OX40 agonist ivuxolimab. The receptors originated from an adult with an advanced solid tumor such as melanoma, head and neck, liver or kidney cancer. Both conserved end residues are part of each CDR3. The order of the fields is V gene, clone size, D gene, CDR3 length, J gene, CDR3 DNA, CDR3 protein. D genes are given only for firm matches. Only part of the rows carry a size: once, few, many, or a class if the clone is expanded.

TRBV2	once	.	14	TRBJ1-4	TGTGCCAGCACGGACGGAGGTAATAATGAAAAACTGTTTTTT	CASTDGGNNEKLFF
TRBV11-3	once	.	16	TRBJ2-2	TGTGCCAGCAGCTTAGGAGGGGGAGCGAACACCGGGGAGCTGTTTTTT	CASSLGGGANTGELFF
TRBV5-6	.	.	13	TRBJ1-6	TGTGCCAGCAGCTTGGAGGGTTATTCACCCCTCCACTTT	CASSLEGYSPLHF
TRBV27	.	.	13	TRBJ2-1	TGTGCCAGCAGTTTAAGCTGGGGAAATGAGCAGTTCTTC	CASSLSWGNEQFF
TRBV15	.	.	16	TRBJ2-1	TGTGCCACCAGCAGAGACCCGAATACCCGCCCTAATGAGCAGTTCTTC	CATSRDPNTRPNEQFF
TRBV7-8	.	TRBD2	13	TRBJ2-5	TGTGCCAGCAGCTTAGCTCTCCGGGGGGAGCAGTACTTC	CASSLALRGEQYF
TRBV6-5	.	TRBD1	14	TRBJ2-7	TGTGCCAGCAGTTCCGGGACAGGTCCCTCCGAGCAGTACTTC	CASSSGTGPSEQYF
TRBV6-4	.	.	15	TRBJ1-1	TGTGCCAGCAGTGACTCGGGAGGGAAGCACACTGAAGCTTTCTTT	CASSDSGGKHTEAFF
TRBV7-2	.	TRBD2	15	TRBJ2-7	TGTGCCAGCAGCTTGGAGGGCGGGAGGTCCTACGAGCAGTACTTC	CASSLEGGRSYEQYF
TRBV7-9	.	.	15	TRBJ1-5	TGTGCCAGCAGCTTAAGCCCAGGTGACAATCAGCCCCAGCATTTT	CASSLSPGDNQPQHF